The 20 T cell receptor beta chains below were found in one sample sequenced in a study of Graves' ophthalmopathy and Graves' hyperthyroidism. Transcripts of RNA were the source for amplifying TCR beta CDR3 regions. After a first-round RT-PCR with HTBI primers, a second-round multiplex PCR was run. From the multiplex PCR reads, TCRdb called clonotypes with MiXCR, one entry per CDR3 protein. The repertoire includes hundreds of thousands of distinct CDR3 sequences, around 50% of them detected once, and 40% to 55% sits in the top ten. What was sequenced was peripheral blood. Every receptor here comes from an adult man with Graves' ophthalmopathy.

With respect to this clonotype: The CDR3 ends on some other residue instead of the conserved phenylalanine or tryptophan, so this is likely a read error. V is TRBV9 and J is TRBJ1-2; D is possibly TRBD1 (6 bases). V was cut by 0 bases and J by 4 bases, with 10 bases left in between. Germline lookup yields CDR1 SGDLS and CDR2 YYNGEE. The CDR3 covers 14 residues. DNA for the CDR3: TGTGCCAGCAGCGTAGCCGCAGGGGCCTATGGCTACACCATC. This sequence encodes CASSVAAGAYGYTI.

The CDR3 coding sequence is TGTGCCAGCAGTTTATCAGTAACGAAGAGCTACACCTTC. It translates to CASSLSVTKSYTF. The V gene is TRBV7-9, the J gene TRBJ1-2; D is undetermined. This CDR3 is built from 13 residues. The germline V gene encodes CDR1 SEHNR and CDR2 FQNEAQ (reference sequence). Trimming removed 6 bases at V and 9 bases at J, with 17 bases between.

The rearrangement links TRBV13 to TRBJ2-7, with D possibly being TRBD1 (6 bases). The CDR3 contains 14 residues. The germline CDR1 and CDR2 sequences are PRHDT and FYEKMQ (reference sequence). V was cut by 8 bases and J by 2 bases, with 16 bases left in between. CDR3 sequence reads: CASVASRGAYEQYF. Written as DNA, the CDR3 is TGTGCCAGCGTAGCGAGCAGGGGTGCCTACGAGCAGTACTTC.

The V and J genes are TRBV5-8 and TRBJ2-7, with 9 bases that match TRBD1. The junction had 12 bases not matched to a gene; V was cut back by 8 bases and J by 3 bases. The CDR3 runs 15 residues. The V gene's germline CDR1 is SGHTS and CDR2 YDEGEE. CDR3 sequence reads: CASRTDRGSGYEQYF. CDR3 nucleotides: TGTGCCAGTAGAACGGACAGGGGATCTGGCTACGAGCAGTACTTC.

This rearrangement joins TRBV2 to TRBJ2-6, with TRBD1 matching 8 bases. V gave up 5 bases and J gave up 3 bases; unmatched junction bases: 3. This CDR3 is built from 15 residues. CDR1 and CDR2 (germline): SNHLY, FYNNEI. CDR3 sequence reads: CASSQGASGANVLTF. The CDR3 DNA reads TGTGCCAGCAGTCAGGGGGCCAGTGGGGCCAACGTCCTGACTTTC.

This clonotype was counted a few times. The chain combines TRBV9 with TRBJ2-5; D may be TRBD2 (7 bases). The V and J ends lost 0 bases and 5 bases respectively, with 14 bases between them. There are 15 residues in the CDR3. Germline V gene lookup returns CDR1 SGDLS and CDR2 YYNGEE. The chain's CDR3 is CASSVEGGLRETQYF. The DNA for the CDR3 is TGTGCCAGCAGCGTAGAGGGGGGGTTACGCGAGACCCAGTACTTC.

The chain employs TRBV6-6 and TRBJ2-7; tentatively, D is TRBD1 (6 bases). This CDR3 has 14 residues. Trimming pared 7 bases from V and 2 bases from J, leaving 15 bases between. Germline CDR1 MNHNY, CDR2 SVGAGI (reference sequence). The CDR3 loop reads CASTPPTGPYEQYF. The CDR3 DNA follows: TGTGCCAGCACCCCGCCGACAGGACCCTACGAGCAGTACTTC.

The genes are TRBV19 and TRBJ2-2, with D unclear. This CDR3 comprises 14 residues. CDR1 is LNHDA and CDR2 is SQIVND in the germline V gene (reference sequence). V lost 3 bases, J lost 7 bases, and 12 bases lay in between. CDR3 residues: CASSIEGWGGELFF. DNA for the CDR3: TGTGCCAGTAGTATCGAAGGATGGGGCGGGGAGCTGTTTTTT.

The chain couples TRBV7-3 to TRBJ2-2; D is unclear. The CDR3 is made up of 14 amino acids. In germline, CDR1 is SGHTA, CDR2 FQGTGA. V lost 1 base, J lost 5 bases, and 8 bases lay in between. CDR3 bases: TGTGCCAGCAGCTTAAATTTCCTAACCGGGGAGCTGTTTTTT. Translated, it gives CASSLNFLTGELFF.

This chain joins TRBV29-1 and TRBJ1-2; TRBD1 matches 9 bases. J was trimmed by 8 bases and V by 6 bases; bases with no gene match: 7. The germline V gene encodes CDR1 SQVTM and CDR2 ANQGSEA. The CDR3 runs 12 residues. The CDR3 DNA sequence: TGCAGCGTCAGTCGGACAGGGGAAGGCTACACCTTC. Amino acids: CSVSRTGEGYTF.

This clonotype has a single count. The V gene is TRBV29-1, the J gene TRBJ1-1; 7 nucleotides match TRBD1. Germline CDR1 is SQVTM and CDR2 is ANQGSEA. V shed 7 bases and J 10 bases; nucleotides not matched to a gene: 9. The CDR3 length is 11 residues. Here the CDR3 DNA reads TGCAGCGCTGACCAAAGGACAGGAGCTTTCTTT. Translation: CSADQRTGAFF.

This clonotype has at least ten counts. The V and J genes are TRBV10-2 and TRBJ2-5; TRBD2 aligns across 13 bases. Germline V gene lookup returns CDR1 WSHSY and CDR2 SAAADI. The CDR3 spans 14 residues. V shed 6 bases, J shed 5 bases, and the junction held 3 bases outside the gene matches. The CDR3, as DNA: TGCGCCAGCAGGACTAGCGGGGGGAGGGAGACCCAGTACTTC. Protein sequence: CASRTSGGRETQYF.

This chain uses TRBV7-9 with TRBJ1-2, with 9 positions matching TRBD1. V lost 8 bases to trimming and J lost 4 bases; unmatched junction nucleotides: 14. The CDR3 runs 16 residues. The germline V gene encodes CDR1 SEHNR and CDR2 FQNEAQ (reference sequence). CDR3 protein: CASRGQGTVVSYGYTF. CDR3 sequence (DNA): TGTGCCAGCCGGGGACAGGGTACGGTTGTTAGCTATGGCTACACCTTC.

In this sample, this clonotype turned up a few times. This chain connects TRBV15 to TRBJ1-5; D is perhaps TRBD1 (6 bases). Germline-derived CDR1 and CDR2 are LNHNV and YYDKDF (reference sequence). V lost 0 bases and J 11 bases, leaving 14 bases between the germline ends. This CDR3 spans 14 amino acids. The CDR3 DNA reads TGTGCCACCAGCAGAGATCGGCGGGGGGCGACCCAGCATTTT. This gives the protein CATSRDRRGATQHF.

This chain connects TRBV20-1 to TRBJ2-5; D is unclear. The CDR3 spans 13 residues. CDR1 is DFQATT and CDR2 is SNEGSKA in the germline V gene (reference sequence). The V end lost 3 bases, the J end lost 6 bases, and 14 bases lay between the germline ends. The DNA for the CDR3 is TGCAGTGCTAGTCGGGCTAGTGTGAAGACCCAGTACTTC. Protein: CSASRASVKTQYF.

This clonotype was seen repeatedly, ten times or more. V and J are TRBV24-1 and TRBJ1-2; D is unresolved. V was trimmed by 4 bases and J by 5 bases, leaving 13 bases between them. Germline CDR1 reads KGHDR; CDR2 reads SFDVKD. This CDR3 is 14 amino acids long. The CDR3 bases are TGTGCCACCAGTGACCCTGGACGGGTTTATGGCTACACCTTC. It codes for CATSDPGRVYGYTF.

This clonotype is a singleton in its sample. The rearrangement uses TRBV29-1 and TRBJ2-7, with 10 bases identical to TRBD1. Germline V gene sequence: CDR1 SQVTM, CDR2 ANQGSEA. The CDR3 runs 14 residues. The ends lost 3 bases at V and 0 bases at J; junction bases unmatched: 2. The CDR3 is CSVERDRGSYEQYF. CDR3 in DNA: TGCAGCGTTGAGAGGGACAGGGGCTCCTACGAGCAGTACTTC.

This clonotype was seen a handful of times. The chain joins TRBV4-1 to TRBJ2-7, with TRBD2 matching 9 bases. The ends lost 0 bases at V and 5 bases at J; junction bases unmatched: 8. The CDR3 covers 16 residues. Germline loops: CDR1 MGHRA, CDR2 YSYEKL. CDR3 in amino acids: CASSQDEGAGGHEQYF. CDR3 coding DNA: TGCGCCAGCAGCCAAGATGAAGGAGCGGGAGGCCACGAGCAGTACTTC.

This clonotype has more than one count but fewer than ten. The genes are TRBV20-1 and TRBJ2-7; 10 positions match TRBD1. The J segment lost 5 bases and the V segment lost 6 bases, leaving 10 bases of the junction unmatched. The CDR3 is 14 amino acids. From germline, CDR1 is DFQATT and CDR2 SNEGSKA (reference sequence). The CDR3 protein is CSANRGQGRNEQYF. The CDR3 DNA follows: TGCAGTGCCAACCGGGGACAGGGGCGGAACGAGCAGTACTTC.

This clonotype appeared many times. The genes are TRBV29-1 and TRBJ2-6; D ambiguous. CDR1 SQVTM and CDR2 ANQGSEA come from the germline V gene. V lost 5 bases and J 0 bases, leaving 5 bases between the germline ends. CDR3 length: 13 amino acids. CDR3 amino acids: CSVQSSGANVLTF. Written as DNA, the CDR3 is TGCAGCGTTCAAAGCTCTGGGGCCAACGTCCTGACTTTC.